This TCR beta chain came from a study of blood T cell repertoires in COVID-19. In the study overall: Samples representing acute and convalescent COVID-19 were sourced from the United States, Italy and Spain. The analysed material was cDNA or gDNA that came from T cells, B-cell-depleted T cells, or PBMCs.

Trimming removed 4 bases from V and 2 bases from J; junction bases left unmatched: 4. The CDR3 is 16 residues long. The germline V gene has CDR1 LGHNA and CDR2 YNFKEQ. As processed by the authors: The authors estimated nucleated cell counts from reference gene primer amplification. Only in-frame clones appear in the TCRdb table, and some are missing; sequencing was by immunoSEQ multiplex PCR. That table supplies the V and J calls and clone size; D and trimming were determined from the DNA. The sample yields about 210,000 clones, approximately 82% seen once. Sequenced material: peripheral blood. The rearrangement joins TRBV4-2 to TRBJ1-5; 11 bases fit TRBD1. This TCR was recovered from a man aged 50 to 60 with active or convalescent COVID-19. CDR3 sequence: CASSPQDRGRNQPQHF. DNA of the CDR3: TGTGCCAGCAGCCCGCAGGACAGGGGGCGCAATCAGCCCCAGCATTTT.